The sequence of this T cell receptor (beta chain) was determined in a study of blood T cell repertoires in COVID-19. Across the whole study: Specimens from acute and convalescent COVID-19 originated in the United States, Italy and Spain. Sources were T cells, B-cell-depleted T cells, or PBMCs; the material itself was cDNA or gDNA.

Study processing details: Quantification of nucleated cells was approximated via reference gene primer amplification. Clones were read by immunoSEQ multiplex PCR, and TCRdb kept only the in-frame ones, dropping some. The D gene and trimming were derived from the DNA, and the V and J assignments and clone size from that table. The sample lists 85,000 to 90,000 clones; more than 65% were seen once. CDR3 length equals 15 residues. The V gene's germline CDR1 is SGDLS and CDR2 YYNGEE. The V and J ends lost 0 bases and 0 bases respectively, with 9 bases between them. The chain employs TRBV9 and TRBJ1-1; D not resolved. This clonotype was obtained from a man between 65 and 79 years old with acute or convalescent COVID-19. The sample consisted of peripheral blood. DNA of the CDR3: TGTGCCAGCAGCGTAGTGCGTCAAATGAACACTGAAGCTTTCTTT. It yields the protein CASSVVRQMNTEAFF.